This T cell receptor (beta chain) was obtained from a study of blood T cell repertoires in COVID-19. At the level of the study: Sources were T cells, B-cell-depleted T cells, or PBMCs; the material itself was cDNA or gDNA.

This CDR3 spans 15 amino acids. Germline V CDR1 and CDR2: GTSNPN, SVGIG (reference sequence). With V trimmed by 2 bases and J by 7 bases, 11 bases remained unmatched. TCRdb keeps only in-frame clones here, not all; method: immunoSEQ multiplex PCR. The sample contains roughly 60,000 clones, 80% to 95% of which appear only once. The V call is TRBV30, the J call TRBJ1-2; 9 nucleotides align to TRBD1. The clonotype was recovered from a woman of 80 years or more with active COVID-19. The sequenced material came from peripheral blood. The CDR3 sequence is CAWSRSWDRAAGYTF. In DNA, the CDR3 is TGTGCCTGGAGTAGAAGTTGGGACAGGGCTGCTGGCTACACCTTC. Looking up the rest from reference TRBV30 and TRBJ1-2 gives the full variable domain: SQTIHQWPATLVQPVGSPLSLECTVEGTSNPNLYWYRQAAGRGLQLLFYSVGIGQISSEVPQNLSASRPQDRQFILSSKKLLLSDSGFYLCAWSRSWDRAAGYTFGSGTRLTVV.